This is a list of T cell receptor beta chains from one sample in a study of T-cell memory formation after mild COVID-19. TCRdb called the 5' RACE reads again in MiXCR, with one record for every CDR3 protein. Of fewer than 110,000 distinct CDR3 sequences in the sample, 14% were seen once. The sequencing input was PBMCs or a T cell subset sorted from them (not recorded which). Receptors were obtained from a man between 18 and 29 years old who had mild COVID-19 (a few samples of this study predate the infection). Cell type and time point are not known. The conserved cysteine and the conserved F or W are not part of the CDR3 here. Fields, in order: J gene, V gene, CDR3 protein.

J gene: TRBJ2-5; V gene: TRBV19; CDR3 protein: ASSMKKRGAQETQY
J gene: TRBJ2-3; V gene: TRBV5-1; CDR3 protein: ASSVGSDTQY
J gene: TRBJ1-4; V gene: TRBV4-2; CDR3 protein: ASSPTYNEKLF
J gene: TRBJ2-2; V gene: TRBV7-6; CDR3 protein: ASSLGASRGGELF
J gene: TRBJ2-1; V gene: TRBV29-1; CDR3 protein: SVEGSSYNEQF
J gene: TRBJ2-7; V gene: TRBV27; CDR3 protein: ASSGLAAEQY
J gene: TRBJ2-7; V gene: TRBV10-3; CDR3 protein: AISESKTTREQY
J gene: TRBJ2-7; V gene: TRBV4-1; CDR3 protein: ASSQDGTGADEQY
J gene: TRBJ2-2; V gene: TRBV9; CDR3 protein: ASSVVLYREGDTGELF
J gene: TRBJ2-1; V gene: TRBV12-3/TRBV12-4; CDR3 protein: ASSLGVEQF
J gene: TRBJ1-2; V gene: TRBV7-2; CDR3 protein: ASSLVGQIYGYT
J gene: TRBJ1-6; V gene: TRBV12-3/TRBV12-4; CDR3 protein: ASSNLGEGHRAPLH